The sequence of this T cell receptor (beta chain) was determined in a study of T cell responses to AZD1222 COVID-19 vaccine. Study-level points and caveats: Possibly, clonal diversity was underestimated; donors were largely white British and included more females. Spike was spanned by vaccine-associated CD4 TCRs, which were dominant at 160-218 and 743-854.

The assay was immunoSEQ multiplex PCR, and TCRdb's table has in-frame clones only and misses some. Of roughly 56,000 clones listed, 70% to 90% are singletons. The germline CDR1 and CDR2 sequences are SQVTM and ANQGSEA. The CDR3 contains 13 residues. The ends lost 4 bases at V and 8 bases at J; junction bases unmatched: 8. As regards this clone: Its target is not known.

Material: peripheral blood, obtained on day 0 of AZD1222 vaccination. The sequence was collected from an adult in good health. The J gene is TRBJ1-2, the V gene TRBV29-1; 9 bases agree with TRBD1. CDR3 nucleotides: TGCAGCGTTGCGGACAGGGGAGAGGGAGGCTACACCTTC. It codes for CSVADRGEGGYTF. Looking up the rest from reference TRBV29-1 and TRBJ1-2 gives the full variable domain: SAVISQKPSRDICQRGTSLTIQCQVDSQVTMMFWYRQQPGQSLTLIATANQGSEATYESGFVIDKFPISRPNLTFSTLTVSNMSPEDSSIYLCSVADRGEGGYTFGSGTRLTVV.